This T cell receptor (beta chain) stems from a study of blood T cells in healthy people across ages. Using a J-beta primer mix together with a sample-barcoded 5' primer, a second PCR was run for about 6 to 11 cycles. Each CDR3 protein gets one entry after TCRdb re-called the 5' RACE reads with MiXCR. Of approximately 800,000 distinct CDR3 sequences in the sample, 35% to 60% were seen once. V gave up 1 base and J gave up 5 bases; unmatched junction bases: 8. The CDR3 is 15 residues long. Germline V CDR1 and CDR2: GTSNPN, SVGIG (reference sequence). Sample donors were healthy Caucasian individuals that came from Russia, aged roughly 6 to 95. Every donor contributed around 10 milliliters of peripheral blood by blood draw.

The sequence was obtained from a man older than 75 in good health. This rearrangement joins TRBV30 to TRBJ1-2, with 9 positions matching TRBD1. Sequencing used blood. CDR3 in amino acids: CAWSEYGQGNYGYTF. The CDR3 region has the DNA TGTGCCTGGAGTGAATACGGACAGGGGAATTATGGCTACACCTTC.